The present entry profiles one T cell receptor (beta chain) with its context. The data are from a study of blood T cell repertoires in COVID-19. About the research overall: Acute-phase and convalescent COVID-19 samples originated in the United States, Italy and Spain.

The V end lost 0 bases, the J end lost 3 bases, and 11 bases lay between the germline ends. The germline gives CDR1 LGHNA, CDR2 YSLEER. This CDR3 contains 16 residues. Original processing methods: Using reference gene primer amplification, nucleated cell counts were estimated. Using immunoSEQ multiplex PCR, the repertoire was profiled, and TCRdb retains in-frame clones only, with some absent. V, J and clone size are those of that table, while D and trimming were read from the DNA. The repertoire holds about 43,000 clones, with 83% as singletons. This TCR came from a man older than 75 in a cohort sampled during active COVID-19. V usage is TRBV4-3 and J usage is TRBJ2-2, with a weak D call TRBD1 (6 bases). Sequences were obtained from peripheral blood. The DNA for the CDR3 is TGCGCCAGCAGCCAAGATTCGCGACAGGACACCGGGGAGCTGTTTTTT. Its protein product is CASSQDSRQDTGELFF.